The rows below give T cell receptor beta chains drawn from one sample of a study of identical twins. TCRdb re-called the 5' RACE reads with MiXCR, one entry per CDR3 protein. The sample includes some 500,000 distinct CDR3 sequences, roughly an eighth of them seen just once. The sample was also reused in another study, on yellow fever vaccine responses in identical twins.

The sequenced sample was CD4+ T cells sorted from blood. These receptors all stem from a woman aged 18 to 35 in good health. CDR3s include the opening cysteine and the closing phenylalanine or tryptophan. D genes are given only for firm matches. Size values are once, few and many counts, or a class for expanded clones, and some rows have none.

D,J,V,size,CDR3,DNA
.,TRBJ1-1,TRBV5-1,many,CASSPREKSTEAFF,TGCGCCAGCAGCCCCAGGGAAAAGAGCACTGAAGCTTTCTTT
.,TRBJ2-7,TRBV7-8,.,CASLGRDPSYEQYF,TGTGCCAGCCTGGGACGGGATCCCTCGTACGAGCAGTACTTC
.,TRBJ1-1,TRBV18,few,CASSLNIDPNTEAFF,TGTGCCAGCTCACTCAACATCGATCCAAACACTGAAGCTTTCTTT
.,TRBJ2-3,TRBV7-3,many,CASSPSRTSTDTQYF,TGTGCCAGCAGCCCCTCGAGGACTAGCACAGATACGCAGTATTTT
.,TRBJ2-5,TRBV7-8,few,CASSSRAPTGHQETQYF,TGTGCCAGCAGCTCTAGGGCCCCCACAGGGCACCAAGAGACCCAGTACTTC
.,TRBJ2-2,TRBV6-1,few,CASSRQHTGELFF,TGTGCCAGCAGTCGGCAACACACCGGGGAGCTGTTTTTT
TRBD1,TRBJ2-7,TRBV6-2/TRBV6-3,few,CASSWTGGLTSNSYEQYF,TGTGCCAGCAGTTGGACAGGGGGCTTGACGTCTAACTCCTACGAGCAGTACTTC
.,TRBJ2-2,TRBV14,few,CASSQIPTTTGELFF,TGTGCCAGCAGCCAAATACCGACCACCACCGGGGAGCTGTTTTTT
TRBD2,TRBJ2-3,TRBV3-1,few,CASSRSAGGLTDTQYF,TGTGCCAGCAGTAGATCAGCGGGGGGGCTCACAGATACGCAGTATTTT
.,TRBJ2-7,TRBV5-6,.,CASSLVGGGPAEQYF,TGTGCCAGCAGCTTGGTAGGGGGGGGGCCTGCCGAGCAGTACTTC
.,TRBJ2-3,TRBV29-1,few,CSVRPGVDTDTQYF,TGCAGCGTCCGGCCCGGGGTTGACACAGATACGCAGTATTTT
.,TRBJ2-1,TRBV28,many,CASDARGRNNEQFF,TGTGCCAGCGACGCCAGGGGCAGGAACAATGAGCAGTTCTTC
.,TRBJ2-5,TRBV11-3,few,CASSLKNQETQYF,TGTGCCAGCAGTCTGAAAAACCAAGAGACCCAGTACTTC